This T cell receptor beta chain comes out of a study of breast tumors, draining lymph nodes, adjacent tissues. General study results and limits: Data only fit, rather than demonstrated, lymph node origin of most tumor T cells. Tumor TCR diversity was below lymph nodes but above nontumor tissue.

Axillary draining lymph nodes of breast cancer patients supplied the node samples. TCRdb reprocessed the multiplex PCR reads via MiXCR and lists one record per CDR3 protein. The table records roughly 130,000 distinct CDR3 sequences, 30% to 35% of them present only once. The CDR3 covers 13 residues. Germline V gene lookup returns CDR1 SGHTA and CDR2 FQGNSA. Of note for this clonotype: The antigen is unknown. Germline is not matched at one junction end, which may reflect a read error.

The sample consisted of axillary lymph node tissue. The genes are TRBV7-2 and TRBJ2-6; D gene unclear. The clonotype was recovered from a female donor with breast cancer. Some clones in this sample may be carry-over from other donors' samples. CDR3 bases: TGTGCCAGCAGCTTAAGCAGGAGCCACACTGAAGCTTTC. Encoded protein: CASSLSRSHTEAF. Together with reference TRBV7-2 and TRBJ2-6, the CDR3 gives the full variable domain: GAGVSQSPSNKVTEKGKDVELRCDPISGHTALYWYRQSLGQGLEFLIYFQGNSAPDKSGLPSDRFSAERTGGSVSTLTIQRTQQEDSAVYLCASSLSRSHTEAFGAGSRLTVL.